The 24 T cell receptor beta chains below all came from one sample that was sequenced in a study of blood T cell repertoires in COVID-19. Sequencing was performed with immunoSEQ multiplex PCR; in TCRdb, only in-frame clones are kept and a portion is missing. Of about 160,000 clones listed, around 87% are singletons. Sequenced sample: peripheral blood. Receptors were obtained from a man younger than 35 with COVID-19, enrolled during active disease.

The genes are TRBV5-1 and TRBJ2-3, with 7 bases fitting TRBD2. V lost 0 bases and J lost 5; bases outside the gene matches: 12. This CDR3 has 17 residues. Germline V lookup: CDR1 SGHRS, CDR2 YFSETQ. Here the CDR3 DNA reads TGCGCCAGCAGCTTGGGGTTAGCGAGGCGGGAGCAAGATACGCAGTATTTT. It specifies CASSLGLARREQDTQYF.

A remark on this clone: At one end, the junction sequence differs from germline, possibly due to a read error. This chain uses TRBV27 with TRBJ1-4, with 9 bases that match TRBD1. This CDR3 spans 17 amino acids. The germline V gene has CDR1 MNHEY and CDR2 SMNVEV (reference sequence). CDR3 DNA sequence: TGTGCCAGCAGCTTGGACAGGGGACGGGGAGCGGATGAAAAACTGCTTTTT. Translated, it gives CASSLDRGRGADEKLLF. The full variable domain, its missing parts supplied by reference TRBV27 and TRBJ1-4, is EAQVTQNPRYLITVTGKKLTVTCSQNMNHEYMSWYRQDPGLGLRQIYYSMNVEVTDKGDVPEGYKVSRKEKRNFPLILESPSPNQTSLYFCASSLDRGRGADEKLLFGSGTQLSVL.

This chain joins TRBV2 and TRBJ2-7, with TRBD1 matching 7 bases. Germline V gene data show CDR1 as SNHLY and CDR2 as FYNNEI. CDR3 size: 13 residues. Unmatched junction bases numbered 9, after V lost 6 bases and J lost 7 bases. The CDR3 DNA reads as TGTGCCAGCAGAAAGACAGGGACAGTAGAGCAGTACTTC. Its translation is CASRKTGTVEQYF.

The rearrangement uses TRBV4-3 and TRBJ2-1; D call uncertain. This CDR3 is built from 16 residues. The germline V gene encodes CDR1 LGHNA and CDR2 YSLEER. V was cut by 1 base and J by 6 bases, with 16 bases left in between. DNA for the CDR3: TGCGCCAGCAGCCAAGCGGTCTACCCAGAGCGCAATGAGCAGTTCTTC. Translation gives CASSQAVYPERNEQFF.

The chain is built from TRBV6-5 and TRBJ2-3, with 9 bases fitting TRBD1. The CDR3 length is 12 residues. CDR1 is MNHEY, CDR2 SVGAGI, per germline. V shed 9 bases and J 4 bases; nucleotides not matched to a gene: 2. Here the CDR3 reads CASGQGSDTQYF. In nucleotides, the CDR3 is TGTGCCAGTGGACAGGGGTCAGATACGCAGTATTTT.

The table lists this clone with a few counts. The rearrangement joins TRBV7-9 to TRBJ2-2; D perhaps matches TRBD2 (5 bases). Per the germline V gene, CDR1 is SEHNR and CDR2 is FQNEAQ (reference sequence). The V end was cut by 8 bases, the J end by 0 bases, with 13 bases between. CDR3 length: 15 residues. CDR3 sequence: CASPSSGANTGELFF. The CDR3 bases are TGTGCCAGCCCCTCCAGCGGAGCGAACACCGGGGAGCTGTTTTTT.

The chain has TRBV3-1 (or the pseudogene TRBV3-2) and TRBJ2-3; TRBD2 matches 9 bases. The germline V gene encodes CDR1 LGHDT and CDR2 YNNKEL (reference sequence). CDR3 length: 16 residues. V lost 2 bases to trimming and J lost 6 bases; unmatched junction nucleotides: 9. CDR3 region: CASSQIVAGGKDTQYF. The CDR3 DNA is TGTGCCAGCAGCCAAATTGTCGCGGGAGGGAAGGATACGCAGTATTTT.

The chain carries TRBV4-2 and TRBJ2-3, with 7 bases matching TRBD1. Losses at the gene ends were 2 bases for V and 8 bases for J; bases not matched to a gene: 4. This CDR3 has 13 residues. The germline V gene has CDR1 LGHNA and CDR2 YNFKEQ. As DNA, the CDR3 is TGTGCCAGCAGCCAAACTAGACAGGGTACGCAGTATTTT. It encodes CASSQTRQGTQYF.

This clone was recorded only once. The rearrangement uses TRBV27 and TRBJ1-3; TRBD1 is a possible D gene (6 bases). The V gene's germline CDR1 is MNHEY and CDR2 SMNVEV (reference sequence). Deletions cut 4 bases from V and 10 bases from J, with 14 bases between. This CDR3 comprises 13 residues. The CDR3 reads CASSWGPRGTIYF. CDR3 nucleotide sequence: TGTGCCAGCAGTTGGGGGCCCCGAGGGACCATATATTTT.

V and J are TRBV9 and TRBJ2-3; TRBD1 matches at 11 bases. V lost 4 bases and J lost 6; bases outside the gene matches: 10. The germline V gene encodes CDR1 SGDLS and CDR2 YYNGEE. This CDR3 contains 16 residues. The CDR3 bases are TGTGCCAGCAGCCCAACCCGGACAGGGGGCAGGGATACGCAGTATTTT. This encodes CASSPTRTGGRDTQYF.

The V gene is TRBV10-3, the J gene TRBJ2-2; TRBD2 is a possible D gene (6 bases). From germline, CDR1 is ENHRY and CDR2 SYGVKD. The CDR3 runs to 16 residues. Trimming took 2 bases from V and 2 from J, leaving 12 bases between them. In DNA form, the CDR3 reads TGTGCCATCAGTGAGCCCAGGACTATCAACACCGGGGAGCTGTTTTTT. It codes for CAISEPRTINTGELFF.

This chain connects TRBV24-1 to TRBJ2-7; 9 nucleotides line up with TRBD2. The germline CDR1 and CDR2 sequences are KGHDR and SFDVKD. This CDR3 spans 17 amino acids. V was clipped by 1 base and J by 4 bases; unmatched bases: 10. For the CDR3, the DNA is TGTGCCACCAGTGATTTCCCTAGCGGGATCAGCCCTTACGAGCAGTACTTC. Encoded protein: CATSDFPSGISPYEQYF.

The genes are TRBV19 and TRBJ2-1; 7 bases line up with TRBD2. Looked up from germline, CDR1 is LNHDA and CDR2 is SQIVND (reference sequence). The CDR3 has 13 residues. The V segment lost 5 bases and the J segment 8 bases; nucleotides outside the gene matches: 6. The CDR3 loop reads CASSLSGRDEQFF. The CDR3, as DNA: TGTGCCAGTAGTTTGTCAGGGAGGGATGAGCAGTTCTTC. The entire variable domain, with the rest obtained from reference TRBV19 and TRBJ2-1, is as follows: DGGITQSPKYLFRKEGQNVTLSCEQNLNHDAMYWYRQDPGQGLRLIYYSQIVNDFQKGDIAEGYSVSREKKESFPLTVTSAQKNPTAFYLCASSLSGRDEQFFGPGTRLTVL.

The V gene is TRBV9, the J gene TRBJ2-1; the match to TRBD2 covers 11 bases. The V gene end was trimmed by 3 bases and the J gene end by 6 bases; junction bases not matched to a gene: 5. Per the germline V gene, CDR1 is SGDLS and CDR2 is YYNGEE. CDR3 length: 15 residues. The CDR3 loop is CASSDSLAGGNEQFF. CDR3 nucleotides: TGTGCCAGCAGCGATTCGCTAGCGGGAGGCAATGAGCAGTTCTTC.

This clone was recorded once. The chain has TRBV4-1 and TRBJ1-3; maybe TRBD1 (6 bases). Trimming stripped 2 bases from V and 1 base from J, with 18 bases between. The CDR3 is made up of 18 amino acids. Germline V gives CDR1 MGHRA, CDR2 YSYEKL. The chain's CDR3 is CASSQFWVGGASGNTIYF. The CDR3 region has the DNA TGCGCCAGCAGCCAATTTTGGGTTGGGGGCGCATCTGGAAACACCATATATTTT.

V and J are TRBV5-1 and TRBJ2-3; 9 bases line up with TRBD2. Germline trimming cut 0 bases from V and 4 bases from J; bases unmatched to any gene: 6. CDR3 length: 16 amino acids. Germline V gene data show CDR1 as SGHRS and CDR2 as YFSETQ. The CDR3 sequence: CASSLVGSGRSDTQYF. In nucleotides, the CDR3 is TGCGCCAGCAGCTTGGTCGGCAGCGGGAGGTCAGATACGCAGTATTTT.

This chain uses TRBV28 with TRBJ1-2; D is unclear. Trimming cost V 5 bases and J 8 bases, with 12 bases left between them. This CDR3 contains 12 residues. The V gene's germline CDR1 is MDHEN and CDR2 SYDVKM. The CDR3 here is CASSVDSPGYTF. The CDR3 bases are TGTGCCAGCAGTGTTGACTCGCCGGGCTACACCTTC.

The gene calls are TRBV10-3 and TRBJ2-2, with a tentative D call TRBD2 (6 bases). The CDR3 loop spans 13 amino acids. The germline V gene has CDR1 ENHRY and CDR2 SYGVKD. V shed 11 bases and J shed 0 bases, with 10 bases lying between them. The CDR3 sequence: CAVKRANTGELFF. CDR3 in DNA: TGTGCCGTAAAGCGGGCGAACACCGGGGAGCTGTTTTTT.

This clone was counted many times. The gene calls are TRBV28 and TRBJ1-2, with TRBD1 matching 10 bases. Germline V gene data show CDR1 as MDHEN and CDR2 as SYDVKM. The CDR3 covers 16 residues. The V gene end was trimmed by 0 bases and the J gene end by 5 bases; junction bases not matched to a gene: 6. The CDR3 bases are TGTGCCAGCAGTTTATGGGGACAGGGGCGAGGGTATGGCTACACCTTC. Residues: CASSLWGQGRGYGYTF.

This chain connects TRBV6-6 to TRBJ1-3; a weak D match, TRBD1 (5 bases). Germline CDR1 MNHNY, CDR2 SVGAGI (reference sequence). The CDR3 is made up of 17 amino acids. V was trimmed by 5 bases and J by 0 bases, leaving 17 bases between them. CDR3: CASSRLGQPLSGNTIYF. The DNA of the CDR3 is TGTGCCAGCAGTCGCCTGGGGCAGCCCCTCTCTGGAAACACCATATATTTT.

The chain recombines TRBV27 with TRBJ2-1; the D gene is possibly TRBD2 (6 bases). Germline CDR1 and CDR2: MNHEY and SMNVEV (reference sequence). The CDR3 has 15 amino acids. V shed 1 base and J shed 2 bases, with 9 bases lying between them. The CDR3 protein is CASSLYGSAYNEQFF. The CDR3 region has the DNA TGTGCCAGCAGTTTATACGGGAGCGCCTACAATGAGCAGTTCTTC.

The chain is built from TRBV28 and TRBJ2-7, with TRBD1 matching 9 bases. With 3 bases clipped from V and 2 bases from J, the junction kept 2 bases outside the gene matches. Germline assignment: CDR1 MDHEN and CDR2 SYDVKM. This CDR3 has 14 residues. The CDR3 DNA sequence: TGTGCCAGCAGTTTGACAGGGGGTCCCTACGAGCAGTACTTC. Translated: CASSLTGGPYEQYF.

This chain joins TRBV6-2 or TRBV6-3 and TRBJ2-7; 7 bases line up with TRBD1. Trimming at V came to 2 bases and at J to 0 bases, leaving 4 bases not matched to a gene. Germline V gives CDR1 MNHEY, CDR2 SVGEGT. The CDR3 covers 15 residues. The CDR3 DNA reads as TGTGCCAGCAGTTACGAGGGGGCCAGCTCCTACGAGCAGTACTTC. This codes for CASSYEGASSYEQYF.

This clone was counted once. This sequence joins TRBV5-4 and TRBJ2-3; 8 bases line up with TRBD2. J was trimmed by 5 bases and V by 3 bases; bases with no gene match: 8. CDR1 is SGHNT and CDR2 is YYREEE in the germline V gene (reference sequence). This CDR3 contains 15 residues. CDR3 sequence: CASSSERERVDTQYF. CDR3 DNA sequence: TGTGCCAGCAGCTCGGAGCGGGAGAGGGTAGATACGCAGTATTTT.